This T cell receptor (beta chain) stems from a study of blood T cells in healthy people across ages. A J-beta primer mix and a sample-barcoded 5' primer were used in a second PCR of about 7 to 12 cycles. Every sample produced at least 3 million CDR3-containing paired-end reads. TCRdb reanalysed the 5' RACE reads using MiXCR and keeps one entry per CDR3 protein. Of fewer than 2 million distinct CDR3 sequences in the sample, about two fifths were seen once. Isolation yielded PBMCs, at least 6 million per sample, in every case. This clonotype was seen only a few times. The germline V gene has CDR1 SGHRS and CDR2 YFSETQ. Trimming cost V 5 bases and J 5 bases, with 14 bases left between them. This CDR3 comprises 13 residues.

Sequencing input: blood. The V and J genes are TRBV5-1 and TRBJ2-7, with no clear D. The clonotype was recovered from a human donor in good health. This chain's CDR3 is CASSNTPAHEQYF. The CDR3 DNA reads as TGCGCCAGCAGTAACACGCCGGCCCACGAGCAGTACTTC.